This T cell receptor (beta chain) emerged from a study of neurological immune-mediated disorders. V dropped 1 base and J dropped 2 bases, with 22 bases sitting between them. The germline V gene has CDR1 SGHKS and CDR2 YYEKEE (reference sequence). This CDR3 region has 18 residues. TCRdb independently ran MiXCR on the 5' RACE reads; one entry per CDR3 protein. The sample holds about 60,000 distinct CDR3 sequences, about 3.7% seen once. This clonotype was sampled from a woman aged 60-70 years with multiple sclerosis. The J gene is TRBJ2-7, the V gene TRBV5-5, with D perhaps assigned TRBD1 or TRBD2 (5 bases each). The sequenced sample was PBMCs. The chain's CDR3 is CASSLSLSSGIRAYEQYF. DNA of the CDR3: TGTGCCAGCAGCTTGTCCCTATCTTCGGGGATCAGGGCCTACGAGCAGTACTTC.